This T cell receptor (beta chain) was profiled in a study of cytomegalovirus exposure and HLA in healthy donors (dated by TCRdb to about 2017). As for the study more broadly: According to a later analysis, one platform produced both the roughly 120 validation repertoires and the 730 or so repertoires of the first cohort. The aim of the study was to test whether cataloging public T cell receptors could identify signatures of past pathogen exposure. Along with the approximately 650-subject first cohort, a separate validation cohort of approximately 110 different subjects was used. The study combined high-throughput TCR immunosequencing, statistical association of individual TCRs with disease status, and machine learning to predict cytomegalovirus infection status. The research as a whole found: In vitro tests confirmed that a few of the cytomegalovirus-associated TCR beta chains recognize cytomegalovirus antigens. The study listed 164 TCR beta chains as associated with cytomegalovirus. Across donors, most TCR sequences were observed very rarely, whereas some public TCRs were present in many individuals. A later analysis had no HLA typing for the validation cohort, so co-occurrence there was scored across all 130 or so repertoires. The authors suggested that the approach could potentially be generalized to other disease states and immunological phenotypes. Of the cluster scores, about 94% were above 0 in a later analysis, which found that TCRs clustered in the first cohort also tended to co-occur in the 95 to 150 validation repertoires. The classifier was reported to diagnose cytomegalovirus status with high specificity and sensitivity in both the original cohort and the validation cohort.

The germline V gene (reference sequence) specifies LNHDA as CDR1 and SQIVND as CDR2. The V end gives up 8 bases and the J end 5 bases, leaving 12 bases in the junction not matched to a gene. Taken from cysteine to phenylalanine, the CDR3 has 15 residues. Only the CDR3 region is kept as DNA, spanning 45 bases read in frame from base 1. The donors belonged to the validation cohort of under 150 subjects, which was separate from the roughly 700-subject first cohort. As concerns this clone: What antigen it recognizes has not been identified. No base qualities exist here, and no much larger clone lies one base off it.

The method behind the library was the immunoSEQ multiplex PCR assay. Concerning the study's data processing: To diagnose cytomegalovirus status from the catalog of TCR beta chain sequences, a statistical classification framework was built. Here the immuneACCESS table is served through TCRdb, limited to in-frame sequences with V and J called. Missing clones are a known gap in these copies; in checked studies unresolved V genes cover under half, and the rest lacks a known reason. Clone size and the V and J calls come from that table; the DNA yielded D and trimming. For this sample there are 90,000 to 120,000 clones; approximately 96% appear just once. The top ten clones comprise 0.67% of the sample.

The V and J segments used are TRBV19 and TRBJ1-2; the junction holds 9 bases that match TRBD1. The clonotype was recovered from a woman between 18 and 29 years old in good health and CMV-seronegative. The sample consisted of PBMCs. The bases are TGTGCCAGTTCCCGGGGGGACAGGGATTTATATGGCTACACCTTC. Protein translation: CASSRGDRDLYGYTF.